The rows below give T cell receptor beta chains drawn from one sample of a study of cytomegalovirus exposure and HLA in healthy donors. Sequencing was performed with immunoSEQ multiplex PCR; in TCRdb, only in-frame clones are kept and a portion is missing. The sample shows 99,000 or so clones, 78% of them seen only once. The sequenced sample consisted of PBMCs. All receptors come from a man aged 25-40 years in good health and CMV-seronegative. Each CDR3 is given with its conserved first and last residue. The D gene is left open where the match is weak. Some rows mark clone size as missing; the rest say once, few, many or name a class of expanded clone.

J,V,size,D,DNA,CDR3
TRBJ2-1,TRBV14,NA,TRBD1,TGTGCCAGCAGCCAAGCTGCAGGGGGCATCAATGAGCAGTTCTTC,CASSQAAGGINEQFF
TRBJ2-1,TRBV5-6,NA,TRBD2,TGTGCCAGCACCTTGTCTACTAGCGGTTACAATGAGCAGTTCTTC,CASTLSTSGYNEQFF
TRBJ2-4,TRBV5-4,NA,NA,TGTGCCAGCAGCTCGAGGCAGGGCGGCATTCAGTACTTC,CASSSRQGGIQYF
TRBJ1-1,TRBV6-5,NA,NA,TGTGCCAGCAGTTACTCGAGGAGGGAGCGGGACACTGAAGCTTTCTTT,CASSYSRRERDTEAFF
TRBJ1-2,TRBV5-1,few,NA,TGCGCCAGCAGCTTGGCGGGAAACTATGGCTACACCTTC,CASSLAGNYGYTF
TRBJ1-4,TRBV11-2,few,TRBD1,TGTGCCAGCAGCTTAAGGGTTGGCAGGGGGGAAGAAAAACTGTTTTTT,CASSLRVGRGEEKLFF
TRBJ1-2,TRBV10-3,once,NA,TGTGCCATCACACAGGGCGGAGGATATGGCTACACCTTC,CAITQGGGYGYTF
TRBJ2-7,TRBV7-6,NA,TRBD2,TGTGCCAGCAGCCCGACTAGCGGGTACTACGAGCAGTACTTC,CASSPTSGYYEQYF
TRBJ1-1,TRBV18,few,TRBD1,TGTGCCAGCTCAGCCCGGGACAGGGGAGAAGCTGAAGCTTTCTTT,CASSARDRGEAEAFF
TRBJ2-7,TRBV11-2,NA,TRBD2,TGTGCCAGCAGCCCTTTGGGCGGGAGGGGCGCCTACGAGCAGTACTTC,CASSPLGGRGAYEQYF
TRBJ2-6,TRBV6-5,NA,NA,TGTGCCAGCAGTCCGGACAGAAGGGCCAACGTCCTGACTTTC,CASSPDRRANVLTF
TRBJ2-1,TRBV10-1,NA,NA,TGCGCCAGCAGTGAGTCTGCACTCCGGCAGTTCTTC,CASSESALRQFF
TRBJ2-1,TRBV9,NA,TRBD2,TGTGCCAGCAGCCCCTCGAGCGGGAGTTTCTACAATGAGCAGTTCTTC,CASSPSSGSFYNEQFF
TRBJ2-3,TRBV2,NA,NA,TGTGCCAGCAGTGAGGGCCTGAGCACAGATACGCAGTATTTT,CASSEGLSTDTQYF
TRBJ1-1,TRBV27,NA,NA,TGTGCCAGCACTGGGCAAGACGGGAACACTGAAGCTTTCTTT,CASTGQDGNTEAFF
TRBJ1-1,TRBV27,once,NA,TGTGCCAGCAGTTCCTCTCGACATAGGAACACTGAAGCTTTCTTT,CASSSSRHRNTEAFF
TRBJ1-2,TRBV6-5,NA,NA,TGTGCCAGCAGTTACTCACTCCTCCTGAGGGACTATGGCTACACCTTC,CASSYSLLLRDYGYTF
TRBJ2-5,TRBV10-3,NA,TRBD1,TGTGCCAGTAAACAGGGGGCGGAAGAGACCCAGTACTTC,CASKQGAEETQYF
TRBJ1-2,TRBV6-5,NA,NA,TGTGCCAGCAGTTACCAGGGCTATGGCTACACCTTC,CASSYQGYGYTF
TRBJ2-1,TRBV28,NA,NA,TGTGCCAGCAGTTCGAGATACCGGGACAAAAACCCCTCTTTAGTGTCCTACAATGAGCAGTTCTTC,CASSSRYRDKNPSLVSYNEQFF
TRBJ1-2,TRBV19,few,NA,TGTGCCAGTAGTATGAGACAAGAAAACTATGGCTACACCTTC,CASSMRQENYGYTF
TRBJ1-2,TRBV30,NA,TRBD1,TGTGCCGACAGCCCCGGGACAGGGAATGGCTACACCTTC,CADSPGTGNGYTF
TRBJ1-2,TRBV5-1,few,NA,TGCGCCAGCACCTACTCAGGGGACTATGGCTACACCTTC,CASTYSGDYGYTF
TRBJ2-1,TRBV5-8,NA,TRBD2,TGTGCCAGCAGCTTGATAACTAGCGGGAGGGCCACATATGAGCAGTTCTTC,CASSLITSGRATYEQFF
TRBJ2-3,TRBV5-1,NA,TRBD2,TGCGCCAGCAGCCAGCCGGGACTAGCGGGGGCTAGGCTAGGCACAGATACGCAGTATTTT,CASSQPGLAGARLGTDTQYF
TRBJ1-3,TRBV4-3,few,NA,TGCGCCAGCAGCCAAGATCGGGGATCTGGAAACACCATATATTTT,CASSQDRGSGNTIYF
TRBJ1-1,TRBV7-8,NA,NA,TGTGCCAGCAGCCGAGGGGAGGTGGCTGAAGCTTTCTTT,CASSRGEVAEAFF
TRBJ2-7,TRBV2,NA,NA,TGTGCCAGCAGGGTCCGGGACACCAAGCCCTACGAGCAGTACTTC,CASRVRDTKPYEQYF
TRBJ2-1,TRBV7-2,NA,NA,TGTGCCAGTCCGGAGAATGAGCAGTTCTTC,CASPENEQFF
TRBJ2-7,TRBV27,NA,TRBD1,TGTGCCAGCAGTTTCCGGGACAGATTCTACGAGCAGTACTTC,CASSFRDRFYEQYF
TRBJ2-3,TRBV5-1,few,TRBD2,TGCGCCAGCAGCTTGGGGGAGGGGACAGATACGCAGTATTTT,CASSLGEGTDTQYF
TRBJ2-7,TRBV10-2,NA,TRBD1,TGCGCCAGCAGTGATGAAGGGACAGGTCTCTACGAGCAGTACTTC,CASSDEGTGLYEQYF
TRBJ2-1,TRBV4-1,few,TRBD2,TGCGCCAGCAGCCAAGATGGGTATTCGGGACTACCAGCCAATGAGCAGTTCTTC,CASSQDGYSGLPANEQFF
TRBJ1-2,TRBV6-1,NA,TRBD1,TGTGCCAGCAGACAGGGGCAGGGAGCCTATGGCTACACCTTC,CASRQGQGAYGYTF
TRBJ2-7,TRBV6-1,few,NA,TGTGCCAGCAGTGGGAGCTACGAGCAGTACTTC,CASSGSYEQYF
TRBJ2-3,TRBV28,NA,TRBD1,TGTGCCAGCAGCATAGGACAGGGCTACACAGATACGCAGTATTTT,CASSIGQGYTDTQYF
TRBJ2-2,TRBV7-9,NA,NA,TGTGCCAGCTCATTTTGGAGCGAAGACACCGGGGAGCTGTTTTTT,CASSFWSEDTGELFF
TRBJ1-1,TRBV11-2,NA,TRBD1,TGTGCCAGCAGCCAAACACAGGGGGCCTGGACCACTGAAGCTTTCTTT,CASSQTQGAWTTEAFF
TRBJ1-1,TRBV5-4,NA,NA,TGTGCCAGTAGCCTGCTCCGCCCTACGAACACTGAAGCTTTCTTT,CASSLLRPTNTEAFF
TRBJ2-7,TRBV5-1,NA,TRBD1,TGCGCCAGCAGAACAGGGGGCTCGATCTACGAGCAGTACTTC,CASRTGGSIYEQYF
TRBJ2-7,TRBV6-1,NA,NA,TGTGCCAGCAGTGAAAGGGGGGGACCCACCACCTACGAGCAGTACTTC,CASSERGGPTTYEQYF
TRBJ1-2,TRBV5-6,NA,NA,TGTGCCAGCAGCTTGGTTCTTTATGGCTACACCTTC,CASSLVLYGYTF
TRBJ1-5,TRBV5-5,few,NA,TGTGCCAGCAGCTTGGGCGCCAACAATCAGCCCCAGCATTTT,CASSLGANNQPQHF
TRBJ1-3,TRBV30,NA,NA,TGTGCCTGGAGTGTAGGAGTGGACACCATATATTTT,CAWSVGVDTIYF
TRBJ2-7,TRBV10-3,NA,TRBD1,TGTGCCATCAGACAGGGGCGAAGCTCCTACGAGCAGTACTTC,CAIRQGRSSYEQYF
TRBJ1-1,TRBV12-5,NA,NA,TGTATTACTAGCGGAGGGGTAGAAGCCTTCTTT,CITSGGVEAFF
TRBJ1-3,TRBV28,NA,TRBD1,TGTGCCAGCCTCGGGGCAGGGGGCTTCGGAAACACCATATATTTT,CASLGAGGFGNTIYF
TRBJ1-1,TRBV10-3,NA,TRBD1,TGTGCCATCAGTGATGTAGGGGGCAATTTGGACACTGAAGCTTTCTTT,CAISDVGGNLDTEAFF
TRBJ2-2,TRBV19,NA,NA,TGTGCCAGTAGCGGACTCGTTGACACCGGGGAGCTGTTTTTT,CASSGLVDTGELFF
TRBJ2-2,TRBV4-3,NA,TRBD2,TGCGCCAGCAGCCAAGATGACTACGGGGGGGAGAACACCGGGGAGCTGTTTTTT,CASSQDDYGGENTGELFF
TRBJ2-5,TRBV4-3,NA,TRBD1,TGCGCCAGCAGCCAAGGAACGGGGACAGGGGAGACCCAGTACTTC,CASSQGTGTGETQYF
TRBJ1-1,TRBV7-2,NA,NA,TGTGCCAGCAGCAGTTGGGAGCTAAGAAGGGGGTGGGGCACTGAAGCTTTCTTT,CASSSWELRRGWGTEAFF
TRBJ2-3,TRBV4-1,NA,NA,TGCGCCAGCAGCCAAGAACGGGTTAGCTCAGATACGCAGTATTTT,CASSQERVSSDTQYF
TRBJ2-3,TRBV6-6,NA,TRBD2,TGTGCCAGCAGTATACTAGCGGAGGTCACAGATACGCAGTATTTT,CASSILAEVTDTQYF
TRBJ1-1,TRBV23-1,few,NA,TGCGCCAGCAGGACCAGGGTATGTGGAAAGAACACTGAAGCTTTCTTT,CASRTRVCGKNTEAFF
TRBJ2-3,TRBV6-6,NA,TRBD2,TGTGCCAGCAGTTACTCGCTAGCGGGTCGCGCAGATACGCAGTATTTT,CASSYSLAGRADTQYF
TRBJ1-5,TRBV15,NA,TRBD1,TGTGCCACCAGCAGCGGGACAGATAGCAATCAGCCCCAGCATTTT,CATSSGTDSNQPQHF